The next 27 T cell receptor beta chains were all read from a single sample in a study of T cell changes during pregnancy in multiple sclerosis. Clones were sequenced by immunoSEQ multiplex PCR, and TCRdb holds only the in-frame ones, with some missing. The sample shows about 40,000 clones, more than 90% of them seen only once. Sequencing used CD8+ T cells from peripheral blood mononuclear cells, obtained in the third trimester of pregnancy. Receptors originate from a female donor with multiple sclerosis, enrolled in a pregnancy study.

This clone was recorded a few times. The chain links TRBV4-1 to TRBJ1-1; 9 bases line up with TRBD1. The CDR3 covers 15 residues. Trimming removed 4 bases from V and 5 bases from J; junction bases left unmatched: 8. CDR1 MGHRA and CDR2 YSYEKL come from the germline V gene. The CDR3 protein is CASSLRQGDLTEAFF. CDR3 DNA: TGCGCCAGCAGCCTCCGACAGGGGGACCTGACTGAAGCTTTCTTT.

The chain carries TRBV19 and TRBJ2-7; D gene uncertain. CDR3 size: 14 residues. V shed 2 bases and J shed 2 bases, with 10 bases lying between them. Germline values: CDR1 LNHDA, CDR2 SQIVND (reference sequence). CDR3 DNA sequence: TGTGCCAGTAGTATAACCGGAGAGGCCTACGAGCAGTACTTC. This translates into CASSITGEAYEQYF.

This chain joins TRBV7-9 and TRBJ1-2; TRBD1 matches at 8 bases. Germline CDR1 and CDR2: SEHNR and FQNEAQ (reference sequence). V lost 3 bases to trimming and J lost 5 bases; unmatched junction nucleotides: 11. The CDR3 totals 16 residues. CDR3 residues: CASSFILTGERYGYTF. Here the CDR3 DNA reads TGTGCCAGCAGCTTCATCCTGACAGGGGAGAGATATGGCTACACCTTC.

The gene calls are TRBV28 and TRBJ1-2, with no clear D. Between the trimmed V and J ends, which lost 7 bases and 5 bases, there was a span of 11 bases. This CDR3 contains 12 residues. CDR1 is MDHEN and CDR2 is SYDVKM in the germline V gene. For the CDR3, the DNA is TGTGCCAGCACCGGGGAGGCTTATGGCTACACCTTC. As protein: CASTGEAYGYTF.

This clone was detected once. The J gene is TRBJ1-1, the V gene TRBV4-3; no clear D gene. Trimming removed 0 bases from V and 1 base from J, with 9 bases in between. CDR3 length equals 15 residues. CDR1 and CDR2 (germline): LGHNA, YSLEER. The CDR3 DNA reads TGCGCCAGCAGCCAAGATAGACTTTCGAACACTGAAGCTTTCTTT. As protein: CASSQDRLSNTEAFF.

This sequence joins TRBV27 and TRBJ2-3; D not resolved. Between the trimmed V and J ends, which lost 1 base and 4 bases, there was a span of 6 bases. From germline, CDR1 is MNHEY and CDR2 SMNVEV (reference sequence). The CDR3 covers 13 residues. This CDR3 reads CASSLFGPDTQYF. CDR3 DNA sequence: TGTGCCAGCAGTTTATTTGGGCCAGATACGCAGTATTTT.

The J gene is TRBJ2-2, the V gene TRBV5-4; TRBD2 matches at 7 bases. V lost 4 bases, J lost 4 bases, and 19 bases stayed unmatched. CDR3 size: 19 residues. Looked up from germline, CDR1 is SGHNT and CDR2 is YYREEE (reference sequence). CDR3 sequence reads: CASSQLPPETGGGTGELFF. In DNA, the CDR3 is TGTGCCAGCAGCCAACTTCCCCCTGAGACGGGAGGCGGCACCGGGGAGCTGTTTTTT.

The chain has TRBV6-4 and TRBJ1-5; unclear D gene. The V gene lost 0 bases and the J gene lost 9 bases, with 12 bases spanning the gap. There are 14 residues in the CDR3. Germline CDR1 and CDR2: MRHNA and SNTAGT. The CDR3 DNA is TGTGCCAGCAGTGACTCCGCGGATCGAGGGCCCCAGCATTTT. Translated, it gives CASSDSADRGPQHF.

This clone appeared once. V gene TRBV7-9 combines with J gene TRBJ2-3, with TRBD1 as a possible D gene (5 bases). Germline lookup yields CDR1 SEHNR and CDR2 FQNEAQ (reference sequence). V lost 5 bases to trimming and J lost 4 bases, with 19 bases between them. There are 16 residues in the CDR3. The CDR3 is CASSENQGSLADTQYF. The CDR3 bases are TGTGCCAGCAGCGAAAACCAGGGCTCTCTGGCAGATACGCAGTATTTT.

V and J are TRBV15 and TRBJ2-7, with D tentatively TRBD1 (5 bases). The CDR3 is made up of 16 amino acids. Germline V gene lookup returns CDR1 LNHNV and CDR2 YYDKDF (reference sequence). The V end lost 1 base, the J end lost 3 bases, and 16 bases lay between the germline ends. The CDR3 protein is CATSRALAGNRYEQYF. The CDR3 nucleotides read TGTGCCACCAGCAGAGCCCTGGCAGGGAACCGCTACGAGCAGTACTTC.

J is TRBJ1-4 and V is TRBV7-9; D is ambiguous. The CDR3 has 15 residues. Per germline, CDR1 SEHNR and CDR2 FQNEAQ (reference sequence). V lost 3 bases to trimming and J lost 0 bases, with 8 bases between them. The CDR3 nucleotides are TGTGCCAGCAGCTTTGGGCCCCCAACTAATGAAAAACTGTTTTTT. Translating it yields CASSFGPPTNEKLFF.

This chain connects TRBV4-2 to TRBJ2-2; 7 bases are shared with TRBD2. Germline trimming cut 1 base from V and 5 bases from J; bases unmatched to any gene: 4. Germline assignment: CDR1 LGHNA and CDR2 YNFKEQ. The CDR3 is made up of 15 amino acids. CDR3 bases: TGTGCCAGCAGCCAAGCGCTAGCGGAGACCGGGGAGCTGTTTTTT. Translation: CASSQALAETGELFF.

CDR3 bases: TGTGCCAGTTTAGGCTGGACAGGGGATAGCAATCAGCCCCAGCATTTT. Its translation: CASLGWTGDSNQPQHF. This chain joins TRBV19 and TRBJ1-5; 9 bases line up with TRBD1. The V segment lost 8 bases and the J segment 0 bases; nucleotides outside the gene matches: 8. Germline CDR1 LNHDA, CDR2 SQIVND (reference sequence). CDR3 length: 16 residues.

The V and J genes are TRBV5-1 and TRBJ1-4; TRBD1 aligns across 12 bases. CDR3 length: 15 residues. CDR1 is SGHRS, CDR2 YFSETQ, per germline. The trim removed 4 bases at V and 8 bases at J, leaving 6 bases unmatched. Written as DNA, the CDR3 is TGCGCCAGCAGCCCTGGGACAGGGGGCACGGAAAAACTGTTTTTT. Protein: CASSPGTGGTEKLFF. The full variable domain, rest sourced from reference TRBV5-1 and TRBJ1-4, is KAGVTQTPRYLIKTRGQQVTLSCSPISGHRSVSWYQQTPGQGLQFLFEYFSETQRNKGNFPGRFSGRQFSNSRSEMNVSTLELGDSALYLCASSPGTGGTEKLFFGSGTQLSVL.

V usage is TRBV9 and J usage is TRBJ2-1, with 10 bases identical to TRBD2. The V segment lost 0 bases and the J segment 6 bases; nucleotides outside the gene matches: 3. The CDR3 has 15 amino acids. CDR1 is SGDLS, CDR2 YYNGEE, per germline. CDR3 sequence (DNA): TGTGCCAGCAGCGTAGGGCTAGCGGGAGCCAATGAGCAGTTCTTC. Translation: CASSVGLAGANEQFF.

The CDR3 loop is CASSRGQGFLNTEAFF. The CDR3 DNA sequence: TGTGCCAGTAGTCGTGGACAGGGATTTTTGAACACTGAAGCTTTCTTT. The chain is built from TRBV19 and TRBJ1-1; 8 bases match TRBD1. The CDR3 consists of 16 residues. Trimming took 5 bases from V and 0 from J; bases not matched to a gene: 8. In germline, CDR1 is LNHDA, CDR2 SQIVND (reference sequence).

The CDR3 DNA follows: TGTGCCAGCAGTTTACGCCCACTCGGTACCTCTGAAGCTTTCTTT. It codes for CASSLRPLGTSEAFF. The chain recombines TRBV27 with TRBJ1-1, with D uncertain. The CDR3 runs 15 residues. With 2 bases removed from V and 6 bases from J, the gap between germline ends came to 16 bases. Germline V gene sequence: CDR1 MNHEY, CDR2 SMNVEV (reference sequence).

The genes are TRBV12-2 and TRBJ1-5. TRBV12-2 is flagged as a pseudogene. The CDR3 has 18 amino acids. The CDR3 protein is CASRLARIGDQSNQPQHF. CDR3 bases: TGTGCAAGTCGCTTAGCTCGTATCGGGGATCAGTCAAATCAGCCCCAGCATTTT.

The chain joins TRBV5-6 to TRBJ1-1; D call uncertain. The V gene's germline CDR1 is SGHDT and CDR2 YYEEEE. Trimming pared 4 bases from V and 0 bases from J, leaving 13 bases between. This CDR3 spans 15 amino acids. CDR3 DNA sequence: TGTGCCAGCAGCGCCCGACTGAAGATGAACACTGAAGCTTTCTTT. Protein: CASSARLKMNTEAFF.

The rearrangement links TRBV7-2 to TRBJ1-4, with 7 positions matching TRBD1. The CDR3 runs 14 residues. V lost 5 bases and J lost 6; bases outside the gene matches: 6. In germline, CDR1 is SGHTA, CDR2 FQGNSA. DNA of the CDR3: TGTGCCAGCAGCATGACAGGGCCCGATGAAAAACTGTTTTTT. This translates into CASSMTGPDEKLFF.

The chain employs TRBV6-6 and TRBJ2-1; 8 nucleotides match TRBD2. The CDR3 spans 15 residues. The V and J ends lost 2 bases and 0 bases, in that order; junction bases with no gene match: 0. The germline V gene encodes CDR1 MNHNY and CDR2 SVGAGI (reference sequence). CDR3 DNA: TGTGCCAGCAGTTACAGCGGGAGCTCCTACAATGAGCAGTTCTTC. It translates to CASSYSGSSYNEQFF.

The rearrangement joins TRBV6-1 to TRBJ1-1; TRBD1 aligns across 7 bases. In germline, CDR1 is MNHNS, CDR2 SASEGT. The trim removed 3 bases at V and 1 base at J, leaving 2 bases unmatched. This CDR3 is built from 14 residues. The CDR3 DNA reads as TGTGCCAGCAGTGAGACAGGGAGGAACACTGAAGCTTTCTTT. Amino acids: CASSETGRNTEAFF.

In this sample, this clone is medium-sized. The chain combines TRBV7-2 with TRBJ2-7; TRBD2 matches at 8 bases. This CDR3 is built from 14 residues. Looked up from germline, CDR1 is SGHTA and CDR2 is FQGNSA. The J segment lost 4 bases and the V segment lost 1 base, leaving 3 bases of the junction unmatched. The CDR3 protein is CASSLGLASYEQYF. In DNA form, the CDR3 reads TGTGCCAGCAGCTTAGGACTAGCGTCATACGAGCAGTACTTC.

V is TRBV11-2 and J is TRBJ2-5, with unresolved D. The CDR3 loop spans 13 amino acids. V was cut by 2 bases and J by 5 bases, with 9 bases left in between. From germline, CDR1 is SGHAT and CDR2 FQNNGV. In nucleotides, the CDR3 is TGTGCCAGCAGCTTAAGCTCCCGGGAGACCCAGTACTTC. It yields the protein CASSLSSRETQYF.

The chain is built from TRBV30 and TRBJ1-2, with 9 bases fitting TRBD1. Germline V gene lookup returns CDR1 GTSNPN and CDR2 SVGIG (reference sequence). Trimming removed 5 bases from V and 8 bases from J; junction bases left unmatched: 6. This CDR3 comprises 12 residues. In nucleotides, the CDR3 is TGTGCCTGGGAGGACAGGGGCAAGGGCTACACCTTC. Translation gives CAWEDRGKGYTF.

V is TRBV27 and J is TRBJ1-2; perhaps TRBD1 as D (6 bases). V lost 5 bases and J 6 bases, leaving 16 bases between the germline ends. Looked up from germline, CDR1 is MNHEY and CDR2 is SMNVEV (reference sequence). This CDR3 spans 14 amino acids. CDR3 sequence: CASSPSGQLHGYTF. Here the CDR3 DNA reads TGTGCCAGCAGTCCATCCGGACAGCTTCATGGCTACACCTTC.

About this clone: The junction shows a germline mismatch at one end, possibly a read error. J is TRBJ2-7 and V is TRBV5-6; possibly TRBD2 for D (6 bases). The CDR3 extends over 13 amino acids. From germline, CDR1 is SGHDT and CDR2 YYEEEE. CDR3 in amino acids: CVSSWGVGSEQYF. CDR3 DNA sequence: TGTGTCAGCAGCTGGGGGGTTGGTTCCGAGCAGTACTTC.